This T cell receptor beta chain is from a study of persistence of HIV-infected CD4 T cells. Cells were stimulated with overlapping HIV-1 Gag 15-mer peptides. CD40L-negative CD69-negative CD45RO-high memory CD4+ T cells were sorted as populations depleted of antigen-responding cells. Notes on the study in general: Bulk TCR data could not be restricted to HIV-1-infected CMV-responding cells.

The libraries were made with immunoSEQ version 4 in survey mode. This table comes from immunoSEQ multiplex PCR, and its TCRdb copy is limited to in-frame clones, with some not included. The sample yields 30,000 to 45,000 clones, 75% to 90% seen once. In germline, CDR1 is MGHRA, CDR2 YSYEKL. The CDR3 runs to 15 residues. Unmatched junction bases numbered 2, after V lost 3 bases and J lost 4 bases. This clone was recorded a few times. The antigen is not known. The chain couples TRBV4-1 to TRBJ2-2, with 10 bases matching TRBD1. Sequenced here: cultured CD4+ T cells from PBMCs, sampled from a patient who received antiretroviral therapy. This clonotype originated in an adult with HIV. The donor label of this sample is uncertain. The CDR3, as DNA: TGCGCCAGCAGCCAGGACAGGGGGGTCACCGGGGAGCTGTTTTTT. The encoded protein is CASSQDRGVTGELFF.